The 26 T cell receptor beta chains in this list originate from one sample, sequenced in a study of metastatic and nonmetastatic thyroid tumors. With MiXCR, TCRdb reprocessed the PCR reads. The data show 15,000 to 20,000 clones, around a sixth seen once. All patients reached thyroid surgery having received no treatment beforehand. The source material was blood. These TCRs come from a female donor with papillary thyroid cancer or a benign thyroid nodule (not recorded which). Some clones in this sample may be carry-over from other donors' samples.

This clone qualifies as medium-sized (0.01 to 0.1%). The chain recombines TRBV12-3 or TRBV12-4 with TRBJ2-1; no definite D call. The CDR3 is made up of 16 amino acids. With 2 bases removed from V and 2 bases from J, the gap between germline ends came to 13 bases. The CDR3, as DNA: TGTGCCAGCAGTTTACAGGTGCAACCCCCCTACAATGAGCAGTTCTTC. Translation gives CASSLQVQPPYNEQFF.

The sample holds many counts of this clone. V gene TRBV11-2 combines with J gene TRBJ2-7; 12 positions agree with TRBD2. V dropped 6 bases and J dropped 0; count of bases not matched to a gene: 9. The length of the CDR3 is 17 residues. Germline CDR1 reads SGHAT; CDR2 reads FQNNGV. CDR3 sequence: CASSLRLAGDSSYEQYF. The CDR3, as DNA: TGTGCCAGCAGTCTGAGACTAGCGGGAGATAGCTCCTACGAGCAGTACTTC.

This clone showed up just once. This chain uses TRBV7-8 with TRBJ2-7; 10 nucleotides align to TRBD2. V lost 3 bases, J lost 4 bases, and 9 bases stayed unmatched. In germline, CDR1 is SGHVS, CDR2 FQNEAQ. This CDR3 has 16 amino acids. The CDR3 nucleotides read TGTGCCAGCAGCTTTAATTTGGGACTAGCGCAATACGAGCAGTACTTC. Amino acids: CASSFNLGLAQYEQYF.

This clone was picked up one time. The chain joins TRBV20-1 to TRBJ1-3; D gene uncertain. The CDR3 runs 17 residues. The V end was cut by 2 bases, the J end by 0 bases, with 17 bases between. Germline CDR1 is DFQATT and CDR2 is SNEGSKA (reference sequence). CDR3 protein: CSARSGVVQSSGNTIYF. CDR3 nucleotides: TGCAGTGCTAGATCTGGGGTCGTACAGAGCTCTGGAAACACCATATATTTT.

The chain employs TRBV20-1 and TRBJ1-2; D not resolved. Germline CDR1 reads DFQATT; CDR2 reads SNEGSKA (reference sequence). CDR3 length: 14 amino acids. The V gene lost 1 base and the J gene lost 3 bases, with 12 bases spanning the gap. The chain's CDR3 is CSARATSPDYGYTF. CDR3 in DNA: TGCAGTGCTAGAGCTACATCTCCGGACTATGGCTACACCTTC.

Sample share makes this clone medium-sized. The CDR3 sequence is CASSESTVSNYGYTF. In DNA form, the CDR3 reads TGTGCCAGCAGTGAATCGACAGTTTCTAACTATGGCTACACCTTC. V and J are TRBV6-1 and TRBJ1-2, with D possibly matching TRBD1 (5 bases). CDR3 length: 15 amino acids. The germline V gene encodes CDR1 MNHNS and CDR2 SASEGT. V was shortened by 2 bases and J by 0 bases, with 10 bases between the two germline ends.

The J gene is TRBJ2-1, the V gene TRBV11-3; 7 bases map to TRBD1. Per germline, CDR1 SGHNT and CDR2 YENEEA. Unmatched junction bases numbered 8, after V lost 0 bases and J lost 12 bases. CDR3 size: 14 residues. The CDR3 spells CASSLDFTGAGQFF. The CDR3 nucleotides are TGTGCCAGCAGCTTAGACTTTACAGGGGCCGGGCAGTTCTTC.

This clone is termed medium-sized. The chain couples TRBV28 to TRBJ2-7; D is perhaps TRBD1 (6 bases). This CDR3 has 15 residues. Trimming pared 5 bases from V and 1 base from J, leaving 15 bases between. Per the germline V gene, CDR1 is MDHEN and CDR2 is SYDVKM. CDR3 residues: CASSRGQPSSYEQYF. In DNA, the CDR3 is TGTGCCAGCAGTAGAGGACAGCCTTCTTCCTACGAGCAGTACTTC.

The V gene is TRBV2, the J gene TRBJ2-5; 7 positions match TRBD2. V shed 5 bases and J 1 base; nucleotides not matched to a gene: 7. The CDR3 spans 15 residues. The germline CDR1 and CDR2 sequences are SNHLY and FYNNEI. This CDR3 reads CASSSGTTLQETQYF. CDR3 nucleotides: TGTGCCAGCAGTTCCGGGACTACCCTCCAAGAGACCCAGTACTTC. Drawing the rest from reference TRBV2 and TRBJ2-5, the complete variable domain is EPEVTQTPSHQVTQMGQEVILRCVPISNHLYFYWYRQILGQKVEFLVSFYNNEISEKSEIFDDQFSVERPDGSNFTLKIRSTKLEDSAMYFCASSSGTTLQETQYFGPGTRLLVL.

This clone was found many times. The chain links TRBV6-4 to TRBJ1-2; no firm D call. Per the germline V gene, CDR1 is MRHNA and CDR2 is SNTAGT. CDR3 size: 13 residues. The ends were cut back, 6 bases at V and 8 bases at J, with 16 bases in the middle. CDR3: CASRPRRVGGYTF. CDR3 sequence (DNA): TGTGCCAGCAGGCCTCGACGGGTTGGAGGCTACACCTTC.

By sample share, this clone is medium-sized. The chain employs TRBV6-6 and TRBJ2-1, with D tentatively TRBD2 (6 bases). Trimming took 7 bases from V and 5 from J, leaving 27 bases between them. Germline CDR1 MNHNY, CDR2 SVGAGI (reference sequence). CDR3 length equals 18 residues. This CDR3 is CASNKYAGRGSGNNEQFF. CDR3 bases: TGTGCCAGCAACAAATACGCCGGGAGAGGGTCTGGTAACAATGAGCAGTTCTTC.

This clone was seen ten or more times. V gene TRBV4-2 combines with J gene TRBJ1-2; weak D call: TRBD1 (6 bases). Deletions cut 2 bases from V and 5 bases from J, with 15 bases between. CDR1 and CDR2 from the germline V gene are LGHNA and YNFKEQ. The CDR3 sequence is 15 residues long. The chain's CDR3 is CASSQTVQGRYGYTF. The DNA for the CDR3 is TGTGCCAGCAGCCAAACGGTACAGGGACGGTATGGCTACACCTTC.

This clone showed up just a few times. V usage is TRBV6-1 and J usage is TRBJ1-4; TRBD1 might be the D (6 bases). CDR3 size: 15 residues. V dropped 7 bases and J dropped 0 bases, with 12 bases sitting between them. Germline CDR1 MNHNS, CDR2 SASEGT. The CDR3 loop reads CASNGGLSTNEKLFF. For the CDR3, the DNA is TGTGCCAGCAATGGGGGCCTTTCAACTAATGAAAAACTGTTTTTT.

This clone was seen repeatedly, ten times or more. The J gene is TRBJ2-1, the V gene TRBV24-1, with D unclear. Germline CDR1 is KGHDR and CDR2 is SFDVKD. V shed 0 bases and J shed 5 bases, with 4 bases lying between them. There are 13 residues in the CDR3. Here the CDR3 reads CATSDLGNNEQFF. CDR3 in DNA: TGTGCCACCAGTGATTTGGGGAACAATGAGCAGTTCTTC.

This clone has more than one count but fewer than ten. V and J are TRBV7-9 and TRBJ1-1; D not resolved. V was cut by 5 bases and J by 10 bases, with 8 bases left in between. The CDR3 spans 10 residues. Germline lookup yields CDR1 SEHNR and CDR2 FQNEAQ (reference sequence). As DNA, the CDR3 is TGTGCCAGCAGCCCCTCGGGAGCTTTCTTT. Amino acid sequence: CASSPSGAFF.

This clone showed up many times. The chain is built from TRBV30 and TRBJ1-5; no firm D call. This CDR3 is built from 13 residues. V was trimmed by 0 bases and J by 7 bases, leaving 10 bases between them. The germline gives CDR1 GTSNPN, CDR2 SVGIG (reference sequence). CDR3 region: CAWSVRQEQPQHF. CDR3 nucleotide sequence: TGTGCCTGGAGTGTAAGGCAAGAACAGCCCCAGCATTTT.

This clone was counted at least ten times. The chain links TRBV27 to TRBJ1-4; 11 nucleotides align to TRBD1. This CDR3 has 14 residues. Germline V gene lookup returns CDR1 MNHEY and CDR2 SMNVEV (reference sequence). The ends lost 3 bases at V and 8 bases at J; junction bases unmatched: 2. CDR3 bases: TGTGCCAGCAGTTTGGACAGGGGGCGCGAAAAACTGTTTTTT. Translated, it gives CASSLDRGREKLFF.

At least ten counts were recorded for this clone. The chain recombines TRBV7-9 with TRBJ1-2; D uncertain. Trimming stripped 1 base from V and 5 bases from J, with 8 bases between. Germline-derived CDR1 and CDR2 are SEHNR and FQNEAQ (reference sequence). The CDR3 consists of 13 residues. CDR3 in DNA: TGTGCCAGCAGCTTAGGGTCACAGTATGGCTACACCTTC. Protein: CASSLGSQYGYTF.

This clone was picked up many times. V is TRBV30 and J is TRBJ1-2, with a weak D call TRBD1 (5 bases). Germline-derived CDR1 and CDR2 are GTSNPN and SVGIG (reference sequence). The CDR3 runs to 14 residues. V was clipped by 2 bases and J by 3 bases, with 13 bases between them. The chain's CDR3 is CAWSFRQLYYGYTF. The CDR3 region has the DNA TGTGCCTGGAGTTTTCGACAGCTTTACTATGGCTACACCTTC.

Relative to its sample, this clone is medium-sized. The chain recombines TRBV10-3 with TRBJ2-7; D unclear. Per germline, CDR1 ENHRY and CDR2 SYGVKD. V dropped 10 bases and J dropped 3 bases, with 10 bases sitting between them. The CDR3 runs to 11 residues. CDR3 coding DNA: TGTGCCACCGCCGGTGTCTACGAGCAGTACTTC. Protein product: CATAGVYEQYF.

The sample holds a few counts of this clone. Relative to the germline gene, one junction end is altered; a read error may explain this. The chain carries TRBV12-3 or TRBV12-4 and TRBJ1-6, with D possibly TRBD1 on 6 matching bases. The CDR3 length is 14 residues. CDR3 residues: CAGSSRGQRSPLHF. In DNA, the CDR3 is TGTGCCGGCAGTTCCAGGGGTCAGCGTTCACCCCTCCACTTT.

This clone was picked up many times. The chain has TRBV5-6 and TRBJ2-2; perhaps TRBD2 as D (6 bases). This CDR3 is 15 amino acids long. Germline CDR1 reads SGHDT; CDR2 reads YYEEEE. V lost 4 bases and J 4 bases, leaving 14 bases between the germline ends. CDR3 coding DNA: TGTGCCAGCAGCGTTAGCGGCCGCCCCACCGGGGAGCTGTTTTTT. Translating it yields CASSVSGRPTGELFF.

The chain joins TRBV5-1 to TRBJ2-7; a possible D gene is TRBD2 (5 bases). CDR1 SGHRS and CDR2 YFSETQ come from the germline V gene. The ends were cut back, 4 bases at V and 5 bases at J, with 16 bases in the middle. The CDR3 sequence is 14 residues long. The DNA of the CDR3 is TGCGCCAGCAGCCCCATGACGGACTTCGACGAGCAGTACTTC. Encoded protein: CASSPMTDFDEQYF.

This clone is medium-sized (0.01 to 0.1%) in the sample. The same CDR3 is also encoded by other DNA sequences in this sample. The chain is built from TRBV6-5 and TRBJ2-3, with 7 bases identical to TRBD2. Germline values: CDR1 MNHEY, CDR2 SVGAGI. V was clipped by 3 bases and J by 6 bases; unmatched bases: 9. The CDR3 contains 15 residues. The CDR3 coding sequence is TGTGCCAGCAGTTATGGTGGGGGGGGAGGGGATACGCAGTATTTT. Translated, it gives CASSYGGGGGDTQYF.

This clone has more than one count but fewer than ten. The chain couples TRBV12-3 or TRBV12-4 to TRBJ2-1; D unclear. V dropped 2 bases and J dropped 0 bases, with 8 bases sitting between them. The CDR3 is 15 amino acids. CDR3 sequence: CASSLRPSSYNEQFF. The CDR3 DNA reads as TGTGCCAGCAGTTTACGCCCGAGCTCCTACAATGAGCAGTTCTTC.

This clone rates as medium-sized (0.01 to 0.1%). V and J are TRBV6-1 and TRBJ1-2; TRBD1 is a possible D gene (6 bases). The V end was cut by 5 bases, the J end by 9 bases, with 13 bases between. The CDR3 has 12 amino acids. CDR1 MNHNS and CDR2 SASEGT come from the germline V gene. The CDR3 here is CASSSTGRRYTF. DNA of the CDR3: TGTGCCAGCAGTTCGACAGGCCGGCGCTACACCTTC.